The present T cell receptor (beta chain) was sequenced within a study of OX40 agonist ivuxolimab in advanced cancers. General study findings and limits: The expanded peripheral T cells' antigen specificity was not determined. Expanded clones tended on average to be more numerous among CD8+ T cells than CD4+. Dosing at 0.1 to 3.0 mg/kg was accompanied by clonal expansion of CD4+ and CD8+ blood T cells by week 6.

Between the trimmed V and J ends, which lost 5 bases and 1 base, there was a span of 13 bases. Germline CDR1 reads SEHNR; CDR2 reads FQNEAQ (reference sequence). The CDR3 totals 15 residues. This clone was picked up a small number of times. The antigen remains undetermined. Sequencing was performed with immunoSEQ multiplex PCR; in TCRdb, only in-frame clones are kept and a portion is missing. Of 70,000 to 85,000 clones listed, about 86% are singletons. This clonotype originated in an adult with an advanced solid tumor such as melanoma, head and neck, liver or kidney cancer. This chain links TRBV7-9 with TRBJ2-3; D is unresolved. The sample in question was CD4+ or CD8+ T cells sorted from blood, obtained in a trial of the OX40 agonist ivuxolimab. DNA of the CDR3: TGTGCCAGCAGCCCCACCCTCGCCGGCACAGATACGCAGTATTTT. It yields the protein CASSPTLAGTDTQYF. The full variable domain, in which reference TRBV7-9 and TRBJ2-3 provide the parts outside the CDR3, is DTGVSQNPRHKITKRGQNVTFRCDPISEHNRLYWYRQTLGQGPEFLTYFQNEAQLEKSRLLSDRFSAERPKGSFSTLEIQRTEQGDSAMYLCASSPTLAGTDTQYFGPGTRLTVL.